This T cell receptor beta chain originates from a study of blood T cells in healthy people across ages. Study-level findings and limits: Aged donors had fewer naive CD4+ cells and lower diversity than long-lived donors. Per million T cells, TCR beta diversity dropped roughly linearly as age increased.

Germline-derived CDR1 and CDR2 are MGHRA and YSYEKL. Trimming left V 1 base short and J 5 bases short, with 9 bases between. This CDR3 spans 13 amino acids. This clonotype was counted between two and nine times. What it binds is not known. Together with a sample-barcoded 5' primer, a J-beta primer mix was included in a second PCR lasting roughly 6 to 12 cycles. Every molecule of cDNA carried a tag from a template-switch adaptor with 12 random nucleotides. TCRdb processed the 5' RACE reads anew with MiXCR; each CDR3 protein has one entry. The sample lists about 970,000 distinct CDR3 sequences, 51% seen once, with about 22% in the top ten.

The TCR originated in an older woman in good health. The chain uses TRBV4-1 and TRBJ2-7; D is uncertain. The sequenced sample was blood. The CDR3 loop reads CASSQALSDEQYF. CDR3 bases: TGCGCCAGCAGCCAAGCTCTGTCCGACGAGCAGTACTTC.